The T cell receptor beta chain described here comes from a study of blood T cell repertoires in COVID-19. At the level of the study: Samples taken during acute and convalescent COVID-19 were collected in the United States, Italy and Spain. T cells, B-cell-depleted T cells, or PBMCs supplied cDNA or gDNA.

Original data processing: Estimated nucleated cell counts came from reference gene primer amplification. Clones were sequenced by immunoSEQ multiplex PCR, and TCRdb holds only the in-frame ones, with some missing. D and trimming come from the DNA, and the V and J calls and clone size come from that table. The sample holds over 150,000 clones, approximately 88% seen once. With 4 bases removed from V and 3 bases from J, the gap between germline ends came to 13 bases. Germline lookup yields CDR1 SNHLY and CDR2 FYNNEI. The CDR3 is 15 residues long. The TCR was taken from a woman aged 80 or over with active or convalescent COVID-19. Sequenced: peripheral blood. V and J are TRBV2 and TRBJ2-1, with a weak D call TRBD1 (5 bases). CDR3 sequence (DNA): TGTGCCAGCAGTGTAAGACAGCTACGCTACAATGAGCAGTTCTTC. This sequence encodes CASSVRQLRYNEQFF.